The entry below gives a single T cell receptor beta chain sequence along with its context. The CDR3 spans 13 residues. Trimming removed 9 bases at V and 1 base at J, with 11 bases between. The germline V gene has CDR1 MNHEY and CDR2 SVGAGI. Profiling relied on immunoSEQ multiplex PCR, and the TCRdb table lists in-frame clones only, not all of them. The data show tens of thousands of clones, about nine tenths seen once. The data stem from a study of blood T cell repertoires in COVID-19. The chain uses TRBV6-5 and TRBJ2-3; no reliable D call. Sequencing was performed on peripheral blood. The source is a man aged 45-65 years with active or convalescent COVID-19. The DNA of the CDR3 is TGTGCCAGTAAGCTAGTCGGCACAGATACGCAGTATTTT. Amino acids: CASKLVGTDTQYF.